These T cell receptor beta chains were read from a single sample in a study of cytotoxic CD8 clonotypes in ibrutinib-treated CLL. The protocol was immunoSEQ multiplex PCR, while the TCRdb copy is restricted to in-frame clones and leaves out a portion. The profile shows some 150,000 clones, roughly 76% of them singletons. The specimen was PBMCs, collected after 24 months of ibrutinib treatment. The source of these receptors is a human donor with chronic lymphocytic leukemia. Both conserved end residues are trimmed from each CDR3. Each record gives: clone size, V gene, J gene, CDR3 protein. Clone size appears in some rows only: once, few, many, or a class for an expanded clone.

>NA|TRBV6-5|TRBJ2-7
ASSPGGLMAYEQY
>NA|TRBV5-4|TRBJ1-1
ASRAGGDLNTEAF
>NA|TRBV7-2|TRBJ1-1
ASSLGGVGNTEAF
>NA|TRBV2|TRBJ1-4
ASNAQGGGEKLF
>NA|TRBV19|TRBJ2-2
ASTSSPGQGAWGELF
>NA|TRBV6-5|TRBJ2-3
ASSYSAGTGADTQY
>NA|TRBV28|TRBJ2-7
ASSFRGPPGHEQY
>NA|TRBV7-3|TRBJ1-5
ASSRLVGLPQH
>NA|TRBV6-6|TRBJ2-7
ASSARPPARYEQY
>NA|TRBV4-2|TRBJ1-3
ASSPQLQWNVYGNTIY
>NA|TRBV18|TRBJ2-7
ASSPTSGGQGEQY
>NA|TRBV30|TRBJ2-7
AVTSGGYEQY
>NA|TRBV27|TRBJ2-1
ASSPRTGGFYNEQF
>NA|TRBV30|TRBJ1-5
AWSVALNQPQH
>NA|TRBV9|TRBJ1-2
ASSVGGQGASGYT
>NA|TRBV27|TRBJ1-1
ASSFGWETEAF
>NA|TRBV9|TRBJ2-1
ASSVVEGGPVF
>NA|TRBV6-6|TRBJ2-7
ASRESWGGDEQY
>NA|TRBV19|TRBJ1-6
ASTPRVDYSPLH
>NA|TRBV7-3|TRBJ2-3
ASSSLPSTDTQY
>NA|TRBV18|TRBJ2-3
ASSPRAGARGDTQY
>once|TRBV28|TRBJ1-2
ASSFSGKGYT
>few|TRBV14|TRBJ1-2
ASSQNQGYGYT
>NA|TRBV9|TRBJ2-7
ASSGVGTSYEQY
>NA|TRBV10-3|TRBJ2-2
AISEPPFSGGNTGELF
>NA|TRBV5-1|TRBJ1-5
ASSLWEGGQPQH
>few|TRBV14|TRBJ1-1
ASSQDGSNKAF
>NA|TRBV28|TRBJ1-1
ASSFGGPGAF
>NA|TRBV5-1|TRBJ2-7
ASSLARDTGTYEQY
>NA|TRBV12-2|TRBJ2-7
ASRPPGEGLSYEQY